This T cell receptor (beta chain) was recorded in a study of blood T cell repertoires in COVID-19. Study as a whole: Samples representing acute and convalescent COVID-19 were sourced from the United States, Italy and Spain.

Only in-frame clones appear in the TCRdb table, and some are missing; sequencing was by immunoSEQ multiplex PCR. This table has roughly 200,000 clones, roughly 85% appearing once. This CDR3 has 17 amino acids. The trim removed 5 bases at V and 0 bases at J, leaving 7 bases unmatched. Germline V gene sequence: CDR1 LGHNA, CDR2 YSLEER. The sequenced material came from peripheral blood. The clonotype originates from a woman between 18 and 30 years old who had recovered from COVID-19. This chain connects TRBV4-3 to TRBJ1-6, with TRBD1 identical over 7 bases. In DNA form, the CDR3 reads TGCGCCAGCAGCAGAGGGACAGCCCCCTCCTATAATTCACCCCTCCACTTT. Residues: CASSRGTAPSYNSPLHF.